The source of this T cell receptor beta chain is a study of CD8 T cells in Susac syndrome. RNA amounts of 0.5 to 1 ug underwent reverse transcription with random hexamers. The authors amplified TCR beta CDR3 across 54 Vbeta and 13 Jbeta using immunoSEQ multiplex PCR. TCRdb reanalysed the immunoSEQ multiplex PCR reads using MiXCR and keeps one entry per CDR3 protein. The sample carries about 120,000 distinct CDR3 sequences, around 94% recorded once. Details on this clonotype: Its matching antigen is unknown.

The CDR3 is made up of 17 amino acids. Germline V CDR1 and CDR2: SQVTM, ANQGSEA. V lost 4 bases to trimming and J lost 1 base, with 22 bases between them. Overall study results and limits: Total CD8+ repertoires held approximately 17 Susac-specific public clones, while CD8+ TEMRA repertoires held five or six. The study found that Susac CD8+ clonal expansion peaked in TEMRA cells and active patients.

From blood CD8+ and CD4+ T cells, the TCR beta chain was sequenced. This clonotype originated in a human donor with Susac syndrome. Material for sequencing was CD8+ T cells from PBMCs. This chain uses TRBV29-1 with TRBJ2-5; D is ambiguous. DNA of the CDR3: TGCAGCGTTGTGAGTATTTTGTTCAACCAAGTCCAAGAGACCCAGTACTTC. It translates to CSVVSILFNQVQETQYF.